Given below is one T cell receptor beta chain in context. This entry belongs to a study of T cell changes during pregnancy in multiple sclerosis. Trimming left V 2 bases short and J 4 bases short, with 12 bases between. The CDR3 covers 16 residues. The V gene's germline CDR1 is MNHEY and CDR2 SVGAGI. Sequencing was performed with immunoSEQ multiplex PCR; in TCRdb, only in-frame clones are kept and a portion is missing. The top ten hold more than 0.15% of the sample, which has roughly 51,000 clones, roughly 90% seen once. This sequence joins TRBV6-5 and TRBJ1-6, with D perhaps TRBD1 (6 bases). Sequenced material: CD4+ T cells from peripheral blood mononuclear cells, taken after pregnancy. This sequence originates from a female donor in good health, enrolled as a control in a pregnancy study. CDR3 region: CASSYEGGEYNSPLHF. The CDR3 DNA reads TGTGCCAGCAGTTACGAAGGGGGGGAATATAATTCACCCCTCCACTTT.